This TCR beta chain was identified during a study of T cells in Graves' hyperthyroidism and ophthalmopathy. Amplified TCR beta CDR3 regions came from RNA transcripts. HTBI primers drove first-round RT-PCR of the TCR CDR3. A single record per CDR3 protein comes from TCRdb applying MiXCR to the multiplex PCR reads. The table includes around 610,000 distinct CDR3 sequences, roughly 14% detected once. This clonotype was seen ten or more times. Trimming removed 0 bases from V and 5 bases from J, with 11 bases in between. The CDR3 is made up of 14 amino acids. CDR1 and CDR2 from the germline V gene are SGHRS and YFSETQ.

The genes are TRBV5-1 and TRBJ2-5, with a possible D match to TRBD2 (5 bases). Sample: blood. The TCR comes from a middle-aged woman with Graves' ophthalmopathy. The CDR3 region is CASSLAGSVETQYF. Here the CDR3 DNA reads TGCGCCAGCAGCTTGGCGGGATCGGTGGAGACCCAGTACTTC.